This is a list of T cell receptor beta chains from one sample in a study of T cells in Graves' hyperthyroidism and ophthalmopathy. TCRdb passed the multiplex PCR reads through MiXCR, listing each CDR3 protein once. The repertoire holds around 300,000 distinct CDR3 sequences, around 15% seen once, with 30% to 35% in the top ten. The sequenced material came from blood. These TCRs come from a woman between 45 and 65 years old with Graves' hyperthyroidism that later progressed to Graves' ophthalmopathy. The CDR3 runs from the conserved cysteine through the conserved F or W. D genes are given only for firm matches. The size of a clone is reported for some rows only, either as once, few or many, or as a class for expanded clones.

d_call clone_size j_call v_call cdr3_aa cdr3_nt
. . TRBJ2-5 TRBV28 CASSPGHPGQETQYF TGTGCCAGCAGTCCGGGACATCCGGGGCAAGAGACCCAGTACTTC
. few TRBJ1-2 TRBV9 CASSPTLDGYTF TGTGCCAGCAGCCCGACATTAGACGGCTACACCTTC
. few TRBJ1-3 TRBV7-3 CASNSGLPSGNTIYF TGTGCCAGCAACTCAGGGCTCCCCTCTGGAAACACCATATATTTT
TRBD1 many TRBJ2-3 TRBV3-1 CASSQDPGQGANTQYF TGTGCCAGCAGCCAGGATCCGGGACAGGGGGCCAATACGCAGTATTTT
. . TRBJ1-3 TRBV6-1 CASGMKGLGNTIYF TGTGCCAGCGGAATGAAAGGGCTCGGAAACACCATATATTTT
TRBD2 many TRBJ2-7 TRBV5-1 CASRTSSGGSYEQYF TGCGCCAGCAGAACTTCTAGCGGGGGTTCCTACGAGCAGTACTTC
TRBD2 many TRBJ2-7 TRBV5-1 CASSLQGGGRAEEQYF TGCGCCAGCAGCTTGCAGGGCGGCGGGAGGGCCGAGGAGCAGTACTTC
TRBD1 many TRBJ1-1 TRBV30 CALGRGTGGGNTEAFF TGTGCCTTAGGAAGGGGGACAGGAGGGGGGAACACTGAAGCTTTCTTT
. many TRBJ2-3 TRBV10-2 CASSEGVRVRDTQYF TGCGCCAGCAGTGAGGGGGTCAGGGTCAGAGATACGCAGTATTTT
. many TRBJ1-3 TRBV3-1 CASLSGNTIYF TGTGCCAGCCTCTCTGGAAACACCATATATTTT
TRBD1 many TRBJ2-7 TRBV20-1 CSASVTGGRVYEQYF TGCAGTGCTAGTGTCACAGGGGGTAGGGTCTACGAGCAGTACTTC
TRBD1 . TRBJ2-7 TRBV12-3/TRBV12-4 CASSLSSWDRGLDEQYF TGTGCCAGCAGTTTATCTAGTTGGGACAGGGGATTGGACGAGCAGTACTTC
TRBD2 many TRBJ2-1 TRBV7-9 CASSLLAGNEQFF TGTGCCAGCAGCTTACTAGCGGGCAATGAGCAGTTCTTC
. few TRBJ2-3 TRBV24-1 CATSDLGSERERDTQYF TGTGCCACCAGTGATTTGGGTAGCGAACGAGAACGGGATACGCAGTATTTT
TRBD2 many TRBJ2-1 TRBV11-2 CASSLAYGTSEHNEQFF TGTGCCAGCAGCTTAGCATACGGGACTAGCGAGCACAATGAGCAGTTCTTC
. many TRBJ2-1 TRBV5-1 CASSLDVPPGPQFF TGCGCCAGCAGCTTGGATGTCCCCCCCGGGCCGCAGTTCTTC
TRBD2 many TRBJ2-5 TRBV2 CASSEDVSSGRYGETQYF TGTGCCAGCAGTGAAGATGTTTCTAGCGGGAGATACGGAGAGACCCAGTACTTC
TRBD2 . TRBJ2-3 TRBV20-1 CSARRTSGRSTDTQYF TGCAGTGCTAGGCGGACTAGCGGGAGGAGCACAGATACGCAGTATTTT
TRBD2 many TRBJ2-7 TRBV5-1 CASSALGTSPTYEQYF TGCGCCAGCAGCGCCCTGGGGACTAGTCCCACCTACGAGCAGTACTTC
. many TRBJ2-3 TRBV5-1 CASRRIAEAGTDTQYF TGCGCCAGCAGGAGGATAGCGGAGGCCGGCACAGATACGCAGTATTTT
TRBD2 once TRBJ2-3 TRBV20-1 CSALTSASTDTQYF TGCAGTGCATTGACTAGCGCCAGCACAGATACGCAGTATTTT
. many TRBJ1-2 TRBV30 CAWSVSSYGYTF TGTGCCTGGAGTGTATCGTCCTATGGCTACACCTTC
TRBD1 once TRBJ2-7 TRBV5-1 CASSPILWTGAPYEQYF TGCGCCAGCAGCCCTATATTATGGACAGGGGCTCCCTACGAGCAGTACTTC
TRBD2 few TRBJ2-1 TRBV19 CASSIKREVDEQFF TGTGCCAGTAGTATCAAGCGGGAAGTTGATGAGCAGTTCTTC
. many TRBJ2-1 TRBV24-1 CATSDPLWPGVQFF TGTGCCACCAGTGATCCCCTCTGGCCGGGCGTACAGTTCTTC
. many TRBJ1-2 TRBV28 CASSLLGGTNYGYTF TGTGCCAGCAGTTTATTAGGCGGCACTAACTATGGCTACACCTTC
. . TRBJ1-4 TRBV28 CASSPAPLNEKLFF TGTGCCAGCAGTCCCGCTCCTCTTAATGAAAAACTGTTTTTT
TRBD1 many TRBJ1-2 TRBV2 CASSDFGDRGRANYGYTF TGTGCCAGCAGTGATTTCGGGGACAGGGGGCGCGCTAACTATGGCTACACCTTC
TRBD1 many TRBJ1-5 TRBV28 CARPPGTGKMYSNQPQHF TGTGCCAGGCCCCCCGGGACAGGGAAGATGTATAGCAATCAGCCCCAGCATTTT
. many TRBJ1-1 TRBV9 CASSVGGSTDPDTEAFF TGTGCCAGCAGCGTAGGGGGGAGCACCGACCCCGACACTGAAGCTTTCTTT